A selection of T cell receptor beta chains follows, all from one sample in a study of shared clonotypes between healthy human individuals. The data were produced by immunoSEQ multiplex PCR, yet TCRdb's version contains in-frame clones alone and is incomplete. The table includes about 820,000 clones, more than 85% detected once. The source material was naive CD8+ T cells sorted from blood. These TCRs come from a man aged 25 to 45 in good health. CDR3s include the opening cysteine and the closing phenylalanine or tryptophan. A D gene is named only where the DNA matches it firmly. The listing skips clone size in some rows; elsewhere it reads once, few, many or a size class.

j_call clone_size v_call d_call cdr3_aa cdr3_nt
TRBJ2-5 - TRBV7-9 - CASSSVFETDNTETQYF TGTGCCAGCAGCTCCGTGTTTGAGACAGATAACACAGAGACCCAGTACTTC
TRBJ1-4 - TRBV7-9 - CASSDLKGLFF TGTGCCAGCAGCGATCTCAAGGGGCTGTTTTTT
TRBJ2-6 - TRBV5-1 - CASSFGTGANVLTF TGCGCCAGCAGCTTTGGGACTGGGGCCAACGTCCTGACTTTC
TRBJ2-1 - TRBV15 - CATSRGHEQFF TGTGCCACCTCCCGCGGCCATGAGCAGTTCTTC
TRBJ2-7 - TRBV28 TRBD1 CASRGQGVPSYEQYF TGTGCCAGCAGGGGGCAGGGGGTACCATCCTACGAGCAGTACTTC
TRBJ2-7 - TRBV11-2 TRBD2 CASSPLAGGHYEQYF TGTGCCAGCAGTCCACTAGCGGGAGGCCACTACGAGCAGTACTTC
TRBJ2-7 - TRBV27 TRBD1 CASSSPGQGAYEQYF TGTGCCAGCAGTTCTCCGGGACAGGGGGCTTACGAGCAGTACTTC
TRBJ2-7 - TRBV4-1 TRBD2 CASSQDQGLAGGPYEQYF TGCGCCAGCAGCCAAGATCAAGGGCTAGCGGGAGGCCCCTACGAGCAGTACTTC
TRBJ2-4 - TRBV6-1 - CATHRTAKNIQYF TGTGCCACCCATCGAACTGCCAAAAACATTCAGTACTTC
TRBJ2-3 - TRBV4-1 TRBD1 CASSQAGGWADTQYF TGCGCCAGCAGCCAAGCAGGGGGCTGGGCAGATACGCAGTATTTT
TRBJ2-1 - TRBV29-1 TRBD2 CSVTSEPYNEQFF TGCAGCGTAACTAGCGAGCCCTACAATGAGCAGTTCTTC
TRBJ2-7 - TRBV27 TRBD1 CASSPTGVFSYEQYF TGTGCCAGCAGCCCGACAGGGGTCTTCTCCTACGAGCAGTACTTC
TRBJ2-7 many TRBV30 - CAWRQGSYEQYF TGTGCCTGGAGACAGGGCTCCTACGAGCAGTACTTC
TRBJ2-3 - TRBV7-2 - CASSPLGEMVQDTQYF TGTGCCAGCAGCCCCCTAGGGGAGATGGTACAAGATACGCAGTATTTT
TRBJ2-7 - TRBV4-1 - CASSQAGAAYEQYF TGCGCCAGCAGCCAAGCCGGGGCGGCCTACGAGCAGTACTTC
TRBJ2-7 - TRBV7-9 - CASGDDLYEQYF TGTGCCAGCGGAGACGACCTATACGAGCAGTACTTC
TRBJ2-1 - TRBV12-5 TRBD2 CASGLTSGAPYNEQFF TGTGCTAGTGGTTTGACCAGCGGGGCCCCATACAATGAGCAGTTCTTC
TRBJ1-5 - TRBV18 - CASSPVQGNRGNQPQHF TGTGCCAGCTCACCGGTACAGGGCAACAGGGGCAATCAGCCCCAGCATTTT
TRBJ2-5 many TRBV11-3 - CASSAEQGAQETQYF TGTGCCAGCAGCGCGGAGCAGGGTGCGCAAGAGACCCAGTACTTC
TRBJ2-7 - TRBV5-1 - CASKREPLDDEQYF TGCGCCAGCAAACGGGAGCCACTAGATGACGAGCAGTACTTC
TRBJ2-1 - TRBV25-1 - CASSESGLGQFF TGTGCCAGCAGTGAATCGGGGCTCGGGCAGTTCTTC
TRBJ2-7 - TRBV4-3 - CASSQDSAYEQYF TGCGCCAGCAGCCAAGATTCGGCCTACGAGCAGTACTTC
TRBJ1-4 - TRBV7-2 - CASSLEGKKLFF TGTGCCAGCAGCTTAGAGGGAAAGAAACTGTTTTTT
TRBJ2-7 - TRBV20-1 - CSAENLEQYF TGCAGTGCTGAGAATCTCGAGCAGTACTTC
TRBJ2-7 - TRBV28 - CASKEAGGQKANYEQYF TGTGCCAGCAAGGAAGCAGGCGGGCAGAAGGCGAACTACGAGCAGTACTTC
TRBJ2-1 - TRBV6-5 - CASSSPFQEGYNEQFF TGTGCCAGCAGTTCCCCGTTTCAGGAGGGGTACAATGAGCAGTTCTTC
TRBJ2-5 - TRBV11-3 - CASSRDETQYF TGTGCCAGCAGCCGGGATGAGACCCAGTACTTC
TRBJ2-7 - TRBV5-5 - CASSLVGGPGNYEQYF TGTGCCAGCAGCTTGGTGGGGGGGCCAGGGAACTACGAGCAGTACTTC
TRBJ2-7 - TRBV4-3 - CASSQDPSPEQYF TGCGCCAGCAGCCAAGATCCTTCCCCCGAGCAGTACTTC
TRBJ2-5 - TRBV9 - CASSVEPGTPQETQYF TGTGCCAGCAGCGTAGAGCCGGGAACCCCCCAAGAGACCCAGTACTTC
TRBJ1-2 - TRBV2 TRBD1 CARGQGSDYGYTF TGTGCCAGAGGACAGGGGAGCGACTATGGCTACACCTTC
TRBJ2-2 - TRBV28 TRBD2 CASSSPSGRAAGELFF TGTGCCAGCAGTTCCCCCAGCGGGAGGGCCGCCGGGGAGCTGTTTTTT
TRBJ2-1 - TRBV28 - CATYPGEYNEQFF TGTGCCACCTACCCAGGGGAATACAATGAGCAGTTCTTC
TRBJ2-7 - TRBV7-2 TRBD1 CASTPFTGDYEQYF TGTGCCAGCACTCCTTTCACAGGGGACTACGAGCAGTACTTC
TRBJ2-1 few TRBV25-1 TRBD1 CASSQNRGLQFF TGTGCCAGCAGTCAAAACAGGGGATTGCAGTTCTTC
TRBJ2-1 - TRBV7-8 TRBD2 CASRERKREGSEQFF TGTGCCAGCAGGGAAAGAAAGCGGGAGGGGTCCGAGCAGTTCTTC
TRBJ2-7 once TRBV7-9 - CASSFTGTYEQYF TGTGCCAGCAGCTTTACGGGTACCTACGAGCAGTACTTC
TRBJ2-1 - TRBV29-1 TRBD2 CSVLQGTSGDSYNEQFF TGCAGCGTTCTCCAAGGAACTAGCGGGGACTCCTACAATGAGCAGTTCTTC
TRBJ2-1 - TRBV19 - CASSIVTLRNEQFF TGTGCCAGTAGTATAGTAACACTAAGAAATGAGCAGTTCTTC